This T cell receptor beta chain was found in a study of T cell responses to AZD1222 COVID-19 vaccine. CDR3 length: 12 residues. Germline V gene sequence: CDR1 MNHEY, CDR2 SMNVEV (reference sequence). V was pared by 5 bases and J by 5 bases, with 9 bases between. Data came from immunoSEQ multiplex PCR; TCRdb stores just in-frame clones and leaves some out. The table has 100,000 to 120,000 clones, less than 95% seen once. This clone has a count of ten or more. The sequencing used peripheral blood, collected on day 0 of AZD1222 vaccination. V is TRBV27 and J is TRBJ1-2; D gene ambiguous. The sequence was collected from an adult in good health. The CDR3: CASSPLGYGYTF. CDR3 sequence (DNA): TGTGCCAGCAGTCCCCTCGGGTATGGCTACACCTTC.